This T cell receptor (beta chain) was obtained from a study of cytomegalovirus exposure and HLA in healthy donors (TCRdb year 2017). Study-wide context: In an earlier analysis of roughly 500 of the donors, less than 350 Gb of sequence data and 100 million or so unique TCR beta sequences from roughly 180 million T cells were reported. The number of typed donors differed by locus: about 620-640 for A, B, C, DRB1 and DQB1; 500 to 550 for DQA1; 606 for DPA1; and 400 to 480 for DPB1. Rather than drawing on any new phenotypic data, the later analysis identified candidate immune exposures from TCR beta sequences and the way those sequences occurred across donors. The study was designed to test whether signatures of past pathogen exposure could be identified by cataloging public T cell receptors. Besides the first cohort of around 670 subjects, a separate validation cohort made up of over a hundred different subjects was used. A later analysis re-examined previously published TCR beta repertoires from more than 650 donors and added high-resolution HLA genotyping to investigate patterns of TCR occurrence. On average, roughly 200,000 unique TCR beta nucleotide sequences were sequenced per donor among several hundred genotyped donors of the cohort, with approximately 18% of those sequences being non-productive. In an earlier analysis of roughly 540 of the donors, high-throughput TCR beta sequencing was used to judge whether each TCR beta V gene segment behaved as functional or pseudogenic. To predict cytomegalovirus infection status, the study brought together high-throughput TCR immunosequencing, statistical association of individual TCRs with disease status, and machine learning. A later genetic analysis took genome-wide SNP genotypes for about 55% of the roughly 700 donors and used that subset as a discovery cohort. An early release covering roughly 580 HLA-typed donors comprised approximately 300 gigabases of sequencing data and tens of millions of unique TCR sequences. The study profiled the T cell repertoires of under 700 subjects by immunosequencing and related them to cytomegalovirus serostatus. Donor age, sex, ethnicity and CMV serostatus were collected together with the repertoire data. Of the 300 to 450 genotyped donors, less than 85% were placed in the genetic ancestry cluster associated with self-reported Caucasian donors. HLA typing covered class I and class II loci at four-digit resolution. Several DR-DQ haplotypes were handled as single units for association and clustering, since linkage in the cohort was strong. Every discovery cohort repertoire had been produced on one sequencing platform. General conclusions and limits of the study: According to a later analysis, parvovirus B19, influenza, CMV and Epstein-Barr virus appeared linked to several top co-occurrence clusters. In an earlier analysis of roughly 560 of the donors, most TCR beta V segments were observed in productive rearrangements about 87% or about 30% of the time, broadly matching IMGT annotations. According to the authors, the approach could potentially be generalized to other disease states and immunological phenotypes. The presence/absence analyses assumed that sequencing depth was roughly uniform across donors, and that assumption may not be true. An association between a missense DCLRE1C variant and V-gene and J-gene trimming of TCR beta chains was found in a later genetic analysis and replicated in an independent cohort. Most TCR sequences were seen in very few donors, while some public TCRs were found in many individuals. A later analysis associated 16,951 TCR beta sequences with specific HLA alleles at a false discovery rate of 0.05. In a later analysis, HLA-associated TCR beta chains were found to be more clonally expanded and to have lower generation probabilities than equally common non-associated chains. Linkage disequilibrium might explain the correlated functional status among segregating V segments, but an unknown experimental factor could not be excluded. When HLA alleles, especially DR and DQ, strongly co-occurred, attributing TCR associations to individual alleles was difficult. Because some donors lacked HLA typing at each locus, the association tests relied only on the typed subset. The sequencing pipeline was judged likely to have produced a cluster of highly shared sequence variants as a technical artifact. According to a later analysis, TCR association rates differed among HLA loci, with DRB1 alleles showing the most associated TCRs and HLA-C alleles showing the fewest. This cohort had only TCR beta chains sequenced, and the lack of alpha or paired-chain data limited which features could be detected. Three of the identified cytomegalovirus-associated TCR beta chains were confirmed in vitro to be specific for cytomegalovirus antigens. The classifier was reported to diagnose cytomegalovirus status with high specificity and sensitivity in both the original and validation cohorts. Most CMV-associated TCR beta chains appeared to be HLA-restricted in a later analysis, and the HLA associations seemed to be driven largely by CMV exposure. A total of around 150 TCR beta chains were listed by the study as associated with cytomegalovirus. Compared with the roughly 670-donor mean, donors in an Asian-associated ancestry cluster had fewer N-insertions in productive TCRs, according to a later genetic analysis. Over 15 rarely observed V segments, including chromosome 9 orphons, were excluded from the earlier analysis of some 590 of the donors because counts were too low. Immune exposure information for the cohort was limited to CMV serostatus. A further reported finding was that TCR beta sequences accurately predicted the HLA-A and HLA-B alleles for most subjects in the first cohort. Some IMGT-functional V segments, including TRBV6-2 and TRBV6-3, could not be told apart with the 87-base-pair reads, so those segments were excluded.

Sequences LGHNA (CDR1) and YNFKEQ (CDR2) are obtained from the germline V gene. V is pared back by 2 bases and J by 3 bases, with 10 bases lying between the germline termini. From cysteine to phenylalanine, the CDR3 is 15 amino acids long. Only CDR3 DNA is held: 45 bases, read in frame from base 1. Libraries were constructed by the immunoSEQ multiplex PCR assay. The multiplex PCR relied on a mix of 60 forward primers for TCR Vbeta segments and 13 reverse primers for TCR Jbeta segments. The CDR3 region of rearranged TCR beta genes was amplified from genomic DNA with a multiplex PCR assay. Amplified TCR beta libraries were sequenced as 87-base-pair reads on the Illumina HiSeq System. Under the source paper's analysis protocol: In a later analysis, tens of millions of unique TCR beta chains were counted across the approximately 670 repertoires, and about 9.9 million of these chains were shared by at least two donors. A nearest-neighbor algorithm error-corrected the raw reads and collapsed the reads into unique sequences, merging closely related sequences to remove PCR and sequencing errors. V, D and J gene segments were assigned by aligning CDR3 sequences to IMGT reference sequences. For a sequence to be retained, a match of at least six nucleotides was required to both a V gene segment and a J gene segment. Rearrangements were classified as productive when the CDR3 lacked stop codons and remained in frame with V and J, and all other rearrangements were classified as non-productive. Following IMGT convention, CDR3 was defined as the stretch from the second conserved V-encoded cysteine to the conserved J-encoded phenylalanine. The earlier analysis of a few hundred of the donors excluded any sequence lacking an unambiguous match to a single V gene segment. In an earlier analysis of around 590 of the donors, a V segment was called functional when productive rearrangements were above 56.7%, and segregating when the standard deviation between donors exceeded 5%. A statistical classification framework was built for diagnosing cytomegalovirus status from the catalog of TCR beta chain sequences. A later analysis assigned V and J genes by comparing TCR nucleotide sequences with IMGT/GENE-DB human TR gene sequences. In a later analysis, CDR3 sequences and most-parsimonious VDJ recombination scenarios were assigned using the TCRdist pipeline. In a later analysis, every TCR beta chain was defined by the combination of its CDR3 amino acid sequence and its V-gene family, and reads without a unique V-gene family were dropped. To address suspected cross-contamination and a sequencing artifact, a later analysis removed a few hundred highly shared, low-generation-probability nucleotide sequences. For each public chain, a later analysis derived a clonal expansion index from normalized ranks of inferred template counts within each repertoire. A later analysis computed generation probabilities with a VDJ recombination model fitted to out-of-frame rearrangements, and checked the results against IGoR. Hypergeometric tests were used in a later analysis to score TCR-TCR, TCR-HLA and TCR-CMV co-occurrence, with a repertoire-size bias correction applied to the TCR pairs. False discovery rates were estimated in a later analysis by permuting HLA or CMV assignments 20 times. In a later analysis, co-occurring TCRs were grouped using DBSCAN, and TCRdist sequence similarity was added for clustering within HLA-allele-positive subsets. Repertoires with fewer than 30,000 or more than 120,000 public chains, plus five repertoires with anomalous nucleotide sharing, were excluded from co-occurrence clustering. Entries here come from immuneACCESS through TCRdb and include only in-frame sequences with V and J called. Some clones fail to appear in such tables; in the studies checked, an unresolved V gene covers under half of the shortfall, and the cause of the remainder is unknown. Clone size and V and J calls were adopted from that table, with D and trimming inferred from the DNA. For this sample there are about 230,000 clones; roughly 89% appear just once. Roughly 0.99% of the sample lies in the top ten.

The cohort consisted of 650 to 850 healthy bone marrow donors. At the time of sampling, all cohort members were nominally healthy, though unrecorded immune exposures were likely present. The donor was CMV seronegative and was included in the group of a few hundred seronegative cohort members. A peripheral blood sample was collected from each donor, and TCR beta sequencing was performed on peripheral blood mononuclear cells. Genomic DNA was extracted from the blood cell samples with the Qiagen DNeasy Blood Extraction Kit. As regards this clone: What this receptor recognizes is not known. Within one base of it there is no much larger clone, and no base qualities were kept.

This receptor chain uses TRBV4-2 and TRBJ1-4, with no confidently assigned D gene. The TCR originated in a woman under 30 in good health and CMV-seronegative. Material for sequencing was PBMCs. The DNA reads TGTGCCAGCAGCCAAACCGAGGCCGCTAATGAAAAACTGTTTTTT. It translates as CASSQTEAANEKLFF.